Following are 24 T cell receptor beta chains from one sample sequenced in a study of T cell responses to AZD1222 COVID-19 vaccine. The repertoire was sequenced with immunoSEQ multiplex PCR; TCRdb's copy has only in-frame clones and lacks some. The sample has fewer than 150,000 clones; 90% to 95% are singletons. The input for sequencing was peripheral blood, taken on day 0 of AZD1222 vaccination. The receptor set was obtained from an adult in good health.

The chain's CDR3 is CASSTGSTGTSGRNEQFF. The CDR3 DNA follows: TGTGCCAGCAGCACTGGATCAACCGGGACTAGCGGGAGGAATGAGCAGTTCTTC. The chain uses TRBV11-2 and TRBJ2-1; 15 bases agree with TRBD2. The germline V gene has CDR1 SGHAT and CDR2 FQNNGV. The CDR3 loop spans 18 amino acids. The V and J ends lost 5 bases and 7 bases, in that order; junction bases with no gene match: 12.

The rearrangement joins TRBV7-9 to TRBJ2-5; the D call may be TRBD1 or TRBD2 (5 bases each). This CDR3 has 17 amino acids. V gave up 4 bases and J gave up 3 bases, with 21 bases separating them. CDR1 and CDR2 from the germline V gene are SEHNR and FQNEAQ (reference sequence). This CDR3 reads CASSSSLKRGTEETQYF. The CDR3 DNA reads TGTGCCAGCAGCTCAAGTCTAAAGAGAGGGACGGAAGAGACCCAGTACTTC.

CDR3 nucleotides: TGTGCCACCAGCAGTCCCCGTTCGGCCACCGGGGAGCTGTTTTTT. It specifies CATSSPRSATGELFF. The chain combines TRBV15 with TRBJ2-2; no firm D call. The CDR3 extends over 15 amino acids. The V end was cut by 3 bases, the J end by 4 bases, with 12 bases between. CDR1 is LNHNV, CDR2 YYDKDF, per germline (reference sequence). The full variable domain, rest sourced from reference TRBV15 and TRBJ2-2, is DAMVIQNPRYQVTQFGKPVTLSCSQTLNHNVMYWYQQKSSQAPKLLFHYYDKDFNNEADTPDNFQSRRPNTSFCFLDIRSPGLGDTAMYLCATSSPRSATGELFFGEGSRLTVL.

The rearrangement joins TRBV14 to TRBJ1-1, with a possible D match to TRBD1 (5 bases). This CDR3 contains 14 residues. The V end lost 0 bases, the J end lost 5 bases, and 10 bases lay between the germline ends. The germline V gene encodes CDR1 SGHDN and CDR2 FVKESK. CDR3 bases: TGTGCCAGCAGCCAAGAATGGGGGGGAACTGAAGCTTTCTTT. This gives the protein CASSQEWGGTEAFF.

This clone came up a few times. The chain combines TRBV2 with TRBJ1-2; 7 bases align to TRBD1. Germline V gene lookup returns CDR1 SNHLY and CDR2 FYNNEI. V lost 8 bases and J lost 3; bases outside the gene matches: 6. The CDR3 is 13 amino acids. The CDR3 nucleotides are TGTGCCAGCCAAAAAGGGGGCGACTATGGCTACACCTTC. It is translated as CASQKGGDYGYTF.

CDR3 nucleotide sequence: TGTGCCAGCAGCCGGGGTGGACAGCTGGAAGCTTTCTTT. Its translation: CASSRGGQLEAFF. The J gene is TRBJ1-1, the V gene TRBV5-6; D possibly corresponds to TRBD1 (6 bases). The CDR3 is 13 residues long. V lost 4 bases to trimming and J lost 8 bases, with 15 bases between them. Germline CDR1 reads SGHDT; CDR2 reads YYEEEE.

V and J are TRBV27 and TRBJ2-2, with 8 bases identical to TRBD1. This CDR3 comprises 16 residues. V gave up 4 bases and J gave up 5 bases; unmatched junction bases: 9. CDR1 and CDR2 (germline): MNHEY, SMNVEV (reference sequence). DNA of the CDR3: TGTGCCAGCAGTTCCTCGACAGGGGATGGGACCGGGGAGCTGTTTTTT. Amino acid sequence: CASSSSTGDGTGELFF.

CDR3 sequence: CASSHSGNPTDTQYF. The CDR3 nucleotides are TGTGCCAGCAGCCATAGCGGGAATCCCACAGATACGCAGTATTTT. The chain recombines TRBV11-2 with TRBJ2-3, with 8 bases aligning to TRBD2. Trimming cost V 5 bases and J 2 bases; bases outside gene matches: 6. This CDR3 contains 15 residues. Germline V gene data show CDR1 as SGHAT and CDR2 as FQNNGV.

This rearrangement joins TRBV14 to TRBJ1-3, with D possibly TRBD1 on 5 matching bases. The CDR3 spans 15 residues. Deletions cut 1 base from V and 0 bases from J, with 7 bases between. Germline CDR1 SGHDN, CDR2 FVKESK. The DNA of the CDR3 is TGTGCCAGCAGCCAAGGACAGAGCTCTGGAAACACCATATATTTT. This sequence encodes CASSQGQSSGNTIYF. Using reference TRBV14 and TRBJ1-3 for the parts outside the CDR3, the full variable domain is EAGVTQFPSHSVIEKGQTVTLRCDPISGHDNLYWYRRVMGKEIKFLLHFVKESKQDESGMPNNRFLAERTGGTYSTLKVQPAELEDSGVYFCASSQGQSSGNTIYFGEGSWLTVV.

Concerning this clone: Other DNA sequences in the same sample also yield this CDR3. The V gene is TRBV3-1 (or the pseudogene TRBV3-2), the J gene TRBJ1-5; D gene ambiguous. The CDR3 consists of 13 residues. CDR1 is LGHDT, CDR2 YNNKEL, per germline (reference sequence). V was pared by 3 bases and J by 1 base, with 4 bases between. The CDR3 loop reads CASSQDSNQPQHF. CDR3 nucleotides: TGTGCCAGCAGCCAGGACAGCAATCAGCCCCAGCATTTT.

The genes are TRBV25-1 and TRBJ1-1; D not resolved. Germline V gives CDR1 MGHDK, CDR2 SYGVNS. Deletions cut 2 bases from V and 0 bases from J, with 7 bases between. The CDR3 sequence is 14 residues long. The DNA of the CDR3 is TGTGCCAGCAGTGAAGAGGGCATGAACACTGAAGCTTTCTTT. This encodes CASSEEGMNTEAFF. The complete variable domain, with remaining parts taken from reference TRBV25-1 and TRBJ1-1, reads EADIYQTPRYLVIGTGKKITLECSQTMGHDKMYWYQQDPGMELHLIHYSYGVNSTEKGDLSSESTVSRIRTEHFPLTLESARPSHTSQYLCASSEEGMNTEAFFGQGTRLTVV.

V usage is TRBV28 and J usage is TRBJ2-5; 8 positions agree with TRBD1. The junction had 14 bases not matched to a gene; V was cut back by 5 bases and J by 6 bases. Germline assignment: CDR1 MDHEN and CDR2 SYDVKM. The CDR3 contains 16 residues. As DNA, the CDR3 is TGTGCCAGCAGTATGAAAAGGACAGGGTTGAGGAAGACCCAGTACTTC. Translation gives CASSMKRTGLRKTQYF. The full variable domain, with the rest looked up from reference TRBV28 and TRBJ2-5, is DVKVTQSSRYLVKRTGEKVFLECVQDMDHENMFWYRQDPGLGLRLIYFSYDVKMKEKGDIPEGYSVSREKKERFSLILESASTNQTSMYLCASSMKRTGLRKTQYFGPGTRLLVL.

The chain couples TRBV5-4 to TRBJ1-1, with D perhaps matching TRBD1 (5 bases). Per germline, CDR1 SGHNT and CDR2 YYREEE (reference sequence). This CDR3 has 14 amino acids. V lost 5 bases and J lost 1, with 12 bases in between. CDR3 loop: CASSFTTGNTEAFF. The DNA of the CDR3 is TGTGCCAGCAGTTTTACTACAGGGAACACTGAAGCTTTCTTT.

The genes are TRBV2 and TRBJ2-2, with unresolved D. V shed 7 bases and J shed 7 bases, with 13 bases lying between them. CDR1 SNHLY and CDR2 FYNNEI come from the germline V gene. The CDR3 is made up of 13 amino acids. The CDR3 is CASMLVWGGELFF. The DNA of the CDR3 is TGTGCCAGCATGCTGGTCTGGGGCGGGGAGCTGTTTTTT.

The V gene is TRBV9, the J gene TRBJ1-3; D unresolved. The CDR3 sequence is 16 residues long. Germline lookup yields CDR1 SGDLS and CDR2 YYNGEE. Between the trimmed V and J ends, which lost 4 bases and 0 bases, there was a span of 14 bases. The CDR3 DNA is TGTGCCAGCAGCCCAAGTCGGGCGAACTCTGGAAACACCATATATTTT. Its protein product is CASSPSRANSGNTIYF.

The sample holds one count of this clone. The chain couples TRBV19 to TRBJ2-1; no firm D call. Trimming pared 9 bases from V and 5 bases from J, leaving 17 bases between. In germline, CDR1 is LNHDA, CDR2 SQIVND (reference sequence). The CDR3 consists of 14 residues. CDR3 DNA sequence: TGTGCCAGCCACGGCAGGACGAACCACAATGAGCAGTTCTTC. Residues: CASHGRTNHNEQFF.

This chain connects TRBV6-2 or TRBV6-3 to TRBJ1-2, with D uncertain. Trimming left V 4 bases short and J 4 bases short, with 19 bases between. Germline V gene data show CDR1 as MNHEY and CDR2 as SVGEGT. This CDR3 is 16 amino acids long. CDR3 loop: CASSSTSSSPGYGYTF. The CDR3 region has the DNA TGTGCCAGCAGTTCTACCTCCTCGTCCCCAGGCTATGGCTACACCTTC.

The rearrangement uses TRBV6-5 and TRBJ1-5, with D hard to call. This CDR3 region has 13 residues. Trimming removed 8 bases at V and 0 bases at J, with 8 bases between. Germline assignment: CDR1 MNHEY and CDR2 SVGAGI. The CDR3 here is CASCRGSNQPQHF. DNA of the CDR3: TGTGCCAGCTGTCGCGGTAGCAATCAGCCCCAGCATTTT.

The genes are TRBV11-2 and TRBJ1-4; maybe TRBD1 (6 bases). V lost 0 bases to trimming and J lost 5 bases, with 13 bases between them. The CDR3 runs 16 residues. In germline, CDR1 is SGHAT, CDR2 FQNNGV. The CDR3 DNA is TGTGCCAGCAGCTTAGATACACAGGGCTTGAATGAAAAACTGTTTTTT. The encoded protein is CASSLDTQGLNEKLFF. The whole variable domain, filled in from reference TRBV11-2 and TRBJ1-4, reads EAGVAQSPRYKIIEKRQSVAFWCNPISGHATLYWYQQILGQGPKLLIQFQNNGVVDDSQLPKDRFSAERLKGVDSTLKIQPAKLEDSAVYLCASSLDTQGLNEKLFFGSGTQLSVL.

The chain is built from TRBV28 and TRBJ1-2; D is undetermined. The germline V gene encodes CDR1 MDHEN and CDR2 SYDVKM. V was clipped by 11 bases and J by 0 bases, with 16 bases between them. The CDR3 is 14 residues long. The CDR3 here is CAVSPHQANYGYTF. As DNA, the CDR3 is TGTGCCGTTTCACCCCACCAAGCTAACTATGGCTACACCTTC.

The gene calls are TRBV21-1 and TRBJ2-5; the DNA was not used to check the table's D call, TRBD1. TRBV21-1 is a known pseudogene. This CDR3 is built from 15 residues. The CDR3 DNA reads TGTGCCAGCAGCAACTACGACAGACACCAAGAGACCCAGTACTTC. Amino acid sequence: CASSNYDRHQETQYF.

The count of this clone is one. The chain uses TRBV28 and TRBJ1-3; D remains unclear. This CDR3 is 14 amino acids long. Germline loops: CDR1 MDHEN, CDR2 SYDVKM. The germline V and J ends were trimmed by 6 bases and 0 bases, with 9 bases remaining between them. The CDR3 loop is CASSPAFSGNTIYF. The DNA for the CDR3 is TGTGCCAGCAGCCCGGCCTTCTCTGGAAACACCATATATTTT.

The chain recombines TRBV28 with TRBJ2-1; D is unresolved. CDR1 MDHEN and CDR2 SYDVKM come from the germline V gene. V was clipped by 2 bases and J by 10 bases, with 6 bases between them. The CDR3 length is 11 residues. This chain's CDR3 is CASSLGREQFF. In DNA form, the CDR3 reads TGTGCCAGCAGTTTAGGCAGAGAGCAGTTCTTC.

V and J are TRBV28 and TRBJ1-1; possibly TRBD1 for D (6 bases). The V gene lost 1 base and the J gene lost 5 bases, with 14 bases spanning the gap. Germline V gene data show CDR1 as MDHEN and CDR2 as SYDVKM. This CDR3 contains 15 residues. CDR3: CASSLFRGLGTEAFF. Here the CDR3 DNA reads TGTGCCAGCAGTTTATTTCGGGGGCTAGGTACTGAAGCTTTCTTT.